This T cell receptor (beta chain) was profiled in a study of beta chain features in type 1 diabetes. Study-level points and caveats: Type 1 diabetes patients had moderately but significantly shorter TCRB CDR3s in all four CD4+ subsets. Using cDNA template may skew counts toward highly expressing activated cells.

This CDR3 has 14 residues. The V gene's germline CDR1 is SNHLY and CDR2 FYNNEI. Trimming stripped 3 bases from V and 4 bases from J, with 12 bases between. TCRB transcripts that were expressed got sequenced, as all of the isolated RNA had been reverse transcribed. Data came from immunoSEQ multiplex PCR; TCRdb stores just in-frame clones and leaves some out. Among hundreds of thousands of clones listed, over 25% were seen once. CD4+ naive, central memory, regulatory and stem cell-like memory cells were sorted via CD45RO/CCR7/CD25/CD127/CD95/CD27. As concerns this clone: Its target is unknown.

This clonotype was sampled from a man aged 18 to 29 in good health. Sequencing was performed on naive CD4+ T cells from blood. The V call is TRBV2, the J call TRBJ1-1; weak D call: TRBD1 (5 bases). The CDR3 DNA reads TGTGCCAGCAGTGATGTGACAGCTAGCACTGAAGCTTTCTTT. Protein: CASSDVTASTEAFF.